The source of this T cell receptor beta chain is a study of early T cells in non-severe SARS-CoV-2 infection (dated by TCRdb to the early 2020s). For the study in its entirety: Because TCR sequencing relied on bulk RNA taken from unsorted whole blood, pairing of alpha and beta chains was not possible.

As for this clonotype: Its specific antigen is unknown. No base quality values were provided; no much bigger clone lies one nucleotide off.

The library was obtained by 5' RACE. TCRdb records NextSeq 500 as the sequencer. Unique molecular identifiers were attached to individual cDNA molecules in the TCR library protocol so that sequencing error and PCR bias could be corrected. TCR alpha and beta chains were both sequenced, and the abundances of alpha and beta sequences in each sample were closely correlated with each other. In the source study's methods: Decombinator V4 was used to perform V gene, J gene and CDR3 annotation of TCR sequences. Expanded TCRs were defined as changing significantly between any two time points under a Poisson model with p below 0.0001. Abundances of TCRs were expressed as counts per million after normalisation to the total number of TCRs sequenced in each sample. MAIT TCRs were defined by TRAV1-2 paired with TRAJ12, TRAJ20 or TRAJ33, and iNKT TCRs by TRAV10 paired with TRAJ18. VDJdb, accessed on 1 November 2021, was searched for TCRs annotated for CMV, EBV and SARS-CoV-2, and TCRs annotated for more than one antigen were excluded. Starting from the raw public reads, TCRdb applied fastp trimming at Q25, assembled clones with MiXCR and retained in-frame beta chains. Rows matching on CDR3 protein sequence are summarized as one entry with the most common DNA and genes. These V and J calls derive from TCRdb rather than the authors' analysis. Here the sample has under 85,000 distinct CDR3 sequences; about an eighth occur a single time. 5% to 8% of the sample comes from the top ten.

This was a case-control study nested in a cohort of healthcare workers in London, UK, who had nasopharyngeal swab PCR tests and blood samples taken every week. Healthcare workers were recruited during the week of the UK lockdown, between 23 and 31 March 2020, and followed weekly for up to roughly 15 weeks. From its cysteine to its phenylalanine, the CDR3 spans 14 amino acids. The sequence is cut down to CDR3 DNA, 42 bases in frame from base 1. CDR1 and CDR2 were assigned from the germline V gene (reference sequence) as LNHDA and SQIVND. Clipping removes 4 bases from V and 4 bases from J, with 4 as the unmatched junction base count. Points the paper makes about the study in general: VDJdb matching was skewed toward anti-spike CD8 responses and likely underestimated virus-specific expansions by missing private and CD4 specificities.

Recombination joined TRBV19 with TRBJ2-3, with TRBD2 identical over 8 junction bases. The TCR sequence derives from an adult who was a healthcare worker with PCR-confirmed SARS-CoV-2 infection or an uninfected control (not recorded which). Sequencing was performed on whole blood. The bases are TGTGCCAGTAGTACCGGGACTAGTGCAGATACGCAGTATTTT. Translated, this gives CASSTGTSADTQYF.